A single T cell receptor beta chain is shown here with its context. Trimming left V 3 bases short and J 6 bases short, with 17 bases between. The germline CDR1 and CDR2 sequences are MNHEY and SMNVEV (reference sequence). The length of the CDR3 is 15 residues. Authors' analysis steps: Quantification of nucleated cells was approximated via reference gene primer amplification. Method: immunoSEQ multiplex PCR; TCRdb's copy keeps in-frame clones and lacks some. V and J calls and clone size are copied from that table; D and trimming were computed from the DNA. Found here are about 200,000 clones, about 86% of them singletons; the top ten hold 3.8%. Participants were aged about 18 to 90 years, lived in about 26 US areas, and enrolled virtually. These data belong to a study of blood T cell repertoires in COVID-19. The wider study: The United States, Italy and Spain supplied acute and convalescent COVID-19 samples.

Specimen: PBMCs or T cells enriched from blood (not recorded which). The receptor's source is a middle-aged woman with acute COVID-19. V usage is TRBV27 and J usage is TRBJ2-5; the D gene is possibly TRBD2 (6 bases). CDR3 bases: TGTGCCAGCAGTTTGGGTAGCGGATCTTTTAAGACCCAGTACTTC. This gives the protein CASSLGSGSFKTQYF.